This TCR beta chain derives from a study of control samples from healthy donors and cancer patients. Sequencing used immunoSEQ multiplex PCR; TCRdb keeps in-frame clones, though not all of them. The table lists approximately 9,100 clones, over 75% of them singletons, with 15% to 20% in the top ten. J gave up 9 bases and V 2 bases, and 4 bases lay outside the gene matches. Germline values: CDR1 MNHEY, CDR2 SVGAGI. This CDR3 is built from 14 residues. V is TRBV6-5 and J is TRBJ2-1; 10 nucleotides align to TRBD1. Input material: PBMCs. The receptor's source is a man in his 60s with colorectal cancer. The CDR3 sequence is CASSYGQGVGEQFF. CDR3 sequence (DNA): TGTGCCAGCAGTTACGGACAGGGGGTTGGTGAGCAGTTCTTC.